This T cell receptor (beta chain) was sequenced during a study of response to subunit inactivated influenza vaccine. Findings and limits, study-wide: Each seasonal influenza vaccination recruits few new T cells, the authors suggested.

Comments on this clonotype: As yet, its antigen is unknown.

V shed 4 bases and J shed 4 bases, with 4 bases lying between them. Germline CDR1 reads KGHDR; CDR2 reads SFDVKD. The CDR3 spans 11 residues. TCRdb re-called the RT-PCR reads with MiXCR, one entry per CDR3 protein. The table shows some 800,000 distinct CDR3 sequences, with 21% occurring only once. This rearrangement joins TRBV24-1 to TRBJ2-7; no reliable D call. The TCR comes from a man over 45 who received an inactivated influenza vaccine. The sample consisted of PBMCs from blood, taken 5 to 6 days after vaccination. The CDR3 sequence is CATSDKYEQYF. As DNA, the CDR3 is TGTGCCACCAGTGACAAGTACGAGCAGTACTTC.